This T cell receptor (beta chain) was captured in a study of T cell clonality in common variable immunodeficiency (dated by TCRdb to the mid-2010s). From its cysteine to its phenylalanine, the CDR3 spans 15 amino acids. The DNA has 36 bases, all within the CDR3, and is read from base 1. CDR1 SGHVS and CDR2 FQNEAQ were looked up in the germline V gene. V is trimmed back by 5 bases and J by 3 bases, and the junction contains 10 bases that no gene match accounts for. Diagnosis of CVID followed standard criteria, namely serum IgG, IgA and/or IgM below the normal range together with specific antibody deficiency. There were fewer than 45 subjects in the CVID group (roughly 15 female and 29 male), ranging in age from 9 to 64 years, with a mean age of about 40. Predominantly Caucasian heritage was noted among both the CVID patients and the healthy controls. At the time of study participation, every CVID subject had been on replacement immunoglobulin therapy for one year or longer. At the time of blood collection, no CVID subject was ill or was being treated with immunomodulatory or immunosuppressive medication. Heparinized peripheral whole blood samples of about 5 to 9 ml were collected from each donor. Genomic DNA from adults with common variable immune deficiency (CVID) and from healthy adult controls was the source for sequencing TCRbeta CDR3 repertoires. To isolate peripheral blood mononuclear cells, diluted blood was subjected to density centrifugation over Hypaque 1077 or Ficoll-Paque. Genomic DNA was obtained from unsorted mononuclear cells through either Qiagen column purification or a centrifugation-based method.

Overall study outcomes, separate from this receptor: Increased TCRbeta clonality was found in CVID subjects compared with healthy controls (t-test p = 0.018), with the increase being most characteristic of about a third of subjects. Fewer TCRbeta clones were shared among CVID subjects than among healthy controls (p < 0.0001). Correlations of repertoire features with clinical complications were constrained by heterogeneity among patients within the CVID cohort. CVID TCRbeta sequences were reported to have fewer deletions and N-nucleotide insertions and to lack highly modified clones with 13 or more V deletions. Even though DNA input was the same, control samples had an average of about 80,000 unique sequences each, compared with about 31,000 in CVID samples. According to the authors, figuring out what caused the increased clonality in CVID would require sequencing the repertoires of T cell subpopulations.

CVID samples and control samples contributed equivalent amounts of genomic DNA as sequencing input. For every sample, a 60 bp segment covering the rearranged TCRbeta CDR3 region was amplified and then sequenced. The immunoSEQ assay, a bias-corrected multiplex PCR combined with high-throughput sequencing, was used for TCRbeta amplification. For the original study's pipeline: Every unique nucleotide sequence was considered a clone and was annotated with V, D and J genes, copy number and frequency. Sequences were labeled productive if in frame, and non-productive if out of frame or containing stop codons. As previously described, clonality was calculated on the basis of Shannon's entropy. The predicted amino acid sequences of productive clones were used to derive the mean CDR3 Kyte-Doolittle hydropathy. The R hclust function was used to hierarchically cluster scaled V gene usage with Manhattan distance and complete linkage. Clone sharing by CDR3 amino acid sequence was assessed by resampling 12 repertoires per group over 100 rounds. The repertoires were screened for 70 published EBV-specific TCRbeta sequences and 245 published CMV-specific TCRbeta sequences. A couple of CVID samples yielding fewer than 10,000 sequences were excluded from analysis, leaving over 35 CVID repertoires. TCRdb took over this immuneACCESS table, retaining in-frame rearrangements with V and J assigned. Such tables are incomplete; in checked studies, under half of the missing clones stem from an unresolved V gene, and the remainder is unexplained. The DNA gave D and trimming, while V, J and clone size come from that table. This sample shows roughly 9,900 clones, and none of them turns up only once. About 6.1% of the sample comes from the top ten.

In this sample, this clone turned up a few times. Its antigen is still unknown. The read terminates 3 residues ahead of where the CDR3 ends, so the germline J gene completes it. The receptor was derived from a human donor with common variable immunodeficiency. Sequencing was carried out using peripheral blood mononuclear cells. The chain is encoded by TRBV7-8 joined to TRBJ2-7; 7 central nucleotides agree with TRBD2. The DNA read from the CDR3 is TGTGCCAGCAGCCGAACACCGGGACTATACTACGAG. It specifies CASSRTPGLYYE. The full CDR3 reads CASSRTPGLYYEQYF.